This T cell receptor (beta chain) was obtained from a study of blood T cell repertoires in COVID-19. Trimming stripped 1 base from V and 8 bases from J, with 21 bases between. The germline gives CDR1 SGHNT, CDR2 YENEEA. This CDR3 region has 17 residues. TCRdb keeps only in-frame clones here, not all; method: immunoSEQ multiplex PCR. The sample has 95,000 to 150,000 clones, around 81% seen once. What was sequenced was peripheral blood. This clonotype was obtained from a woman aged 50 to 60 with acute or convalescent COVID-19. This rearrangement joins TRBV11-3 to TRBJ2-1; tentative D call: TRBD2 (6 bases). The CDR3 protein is CASSLGTNGSVSDEQFF. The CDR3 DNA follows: TGTGCCAGCAGCTTAGGGACTAACGGGAGCGTATCCGATGAGCAGTTCTTC. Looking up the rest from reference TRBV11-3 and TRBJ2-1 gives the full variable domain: EAGVVQSPRYKIIEKKQPVAFWCNPISGHNTLYWYLQNLGQGPELLIRYENEEAVDDSQLPKDRFSAERLKGVDSTLKIQPAELGDSAVYLCASSLGTNGSVSDEQFFGPGTRLTVL.